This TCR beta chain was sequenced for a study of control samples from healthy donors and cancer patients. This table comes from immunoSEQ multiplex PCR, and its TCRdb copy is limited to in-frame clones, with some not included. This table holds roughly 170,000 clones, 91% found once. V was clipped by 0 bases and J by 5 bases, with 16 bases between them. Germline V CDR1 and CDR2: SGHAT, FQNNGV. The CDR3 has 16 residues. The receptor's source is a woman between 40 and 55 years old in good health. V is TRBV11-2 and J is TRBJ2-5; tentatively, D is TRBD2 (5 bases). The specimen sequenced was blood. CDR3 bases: TGTGCCAGCAGCTTAGATCTTAGGACCCCGGGGGAGACCCAGTACTTC. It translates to CASSLDLRTPGETQYF.